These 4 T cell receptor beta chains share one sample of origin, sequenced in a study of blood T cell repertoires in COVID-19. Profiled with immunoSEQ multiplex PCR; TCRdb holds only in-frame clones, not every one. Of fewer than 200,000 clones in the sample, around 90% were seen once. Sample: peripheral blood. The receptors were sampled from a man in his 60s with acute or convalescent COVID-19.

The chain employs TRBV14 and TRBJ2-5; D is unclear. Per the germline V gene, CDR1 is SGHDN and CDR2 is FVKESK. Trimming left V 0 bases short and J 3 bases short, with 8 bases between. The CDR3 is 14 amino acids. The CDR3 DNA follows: TGTGCCAGCAGCCAAGATGGAGTTAAAGAGACCCAGTACTTC. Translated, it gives CASSQDGVKETQYF.

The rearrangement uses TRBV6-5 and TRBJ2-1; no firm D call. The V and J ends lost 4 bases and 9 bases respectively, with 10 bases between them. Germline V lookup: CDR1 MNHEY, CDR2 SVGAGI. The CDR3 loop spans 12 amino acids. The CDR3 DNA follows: TGTGCCAGCAGTTCCCCCGGCGGTGAGCAGTTCTTC. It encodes CASSSPGGEQFF.

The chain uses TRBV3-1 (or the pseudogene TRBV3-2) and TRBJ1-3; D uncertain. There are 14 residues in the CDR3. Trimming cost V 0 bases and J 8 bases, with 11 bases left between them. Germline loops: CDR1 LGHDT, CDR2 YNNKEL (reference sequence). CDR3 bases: TGTGCCAGCAGCCAAGATCTAATTGTGGACACCATATATTTT. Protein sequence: CASSQDLIVDTIYF.

CDR3 coding DNA: TGTGCCAGCAGCTTGACAGGGGGAGTAATCGGGGCCAACGTCCTGACTTTC. Encoded protein: CASSLTGGVIGANVLTF. The V and J genes are TRBV7-3 and TRBJ2-6; TRBD1 matches at 9 bases. CDR3 size: 17 residues. Germline CDR1 SGHTA, CDR2 FQGTGA. V gave up 3 bases and J gave up 4 bases; unmatched junction bases: 7.